Ten or more counts support the clone carrying this T cell receptor beta chain. Its antigen remains unknown. TCRdb itself ran the RACE reads through MiXCR, one entry per CDR3 protein. This table holds some 84,000 distinct CDR3 sequences, about 8.5% found once. Time point meaning: pre-sensitization, week 0. Documented treatment: therapeutic diphenylcyclopropenone sensitization with weekly scalp DPC. The CDR3 covers 12 residues. V was trimmed by 5 bases and J by 6 bases, leaving 9 bases between them. Per the germline V gene, CDR1 is LGHNT and CDR2 is FRNRAP. This sample stems from a study of human T cells and chemical hapten exposure. Study-wide results and limits: There was no change with DPC sensitization in TCRs above 1 in 1000 frequency.

The gene calls are TRBV12-5 and TRBJ2-3; D remains ambiguous. The sample was whole blood, taken in connection with sensitization to the hapten diphenylcyclopropenone (DPC). This clonotype originated in a man between 35 and 55 years old with alopecia areata. Some clones in this sample may be carry-over from other donors' samples. The CDR3 reads CASGAAGDTQYF. As DNA, the CDR3 is TGTGCTAGTGGTGCGGCCGGGGATACGCAGTATTTT. The full variable domain, in which reference TRBV12-5 and TRBJ2-3 provide the parts outside the CDR3, is DARVTQTPRHKVTEMGQEVTMRCQPILGHNTVFWYRQTMMQGLELLAYFRNRAPLDDSGMPKDRFSAEMPDATLATLKIQPSEPRDSAVYFCASGAAGDTQYFGPGTRLTVL.